This T cell receptor beta chain comes out of a study of T cells in Graves' hyperthyroidism and ophthalmopathy. This clonotype was recorded at least ten times. Authors of the study amplified TCR beta CDR3 regions from RNA transcripts. Primed by the HTBI set, a first-round RT-PCR was run on the TCR CDR3. TCRdb ran MiXCR on the multiplex PCR reads and lists one entry per CDR3 protein. The sample holds some 760,000 distinct CDR3 sequences, 13% to 15% seen once. The CDR3 loop spans 14 amino acids. Trimming took 1 base from V and 3 from J, leaving 7 bases between them. CDR1 SGHTA and CDR2 FQGNSA come from the germline V gene.

The sequenced sample consisted of blood. The V and J genes are TRBV7-2 and TRBJ2-1; D remains ambiguous. The sequence was collected from a woman between 18 and 29 years old with Graves' hyperthyroidism. The CDR3 sequence: CASSLGSYYNEQFF. CDR3 in DNA: TGTGCCAGCAGCTTAGGGTCTTACTACAATGAGCAGTTCTTC.